The 18 T cell receptor beta chains in this list originate from one sample, sequenced in a study of cytotoxic CD8 clonotypes in ibrutinib-treated CLL. Sequencing was performed with immunoSEQ multiplex PCR; in TCRdb, only in-frame clones are kept and a portion is missing. The table includes approximately 20,000 clones, over 75% detected once. Sequenced here: PBMCs, sampled before ibrutinib treatment. Receptors were obtained from a human donor with chronic lymphocytic leukemia.

The rearrangement joins TRBV4-1 to TRBJ2-3, with unresolved D. The germline V gene has CDR1 MGHRA and CDR2 YSYEKL. The CDR3 contains 12 residues. V was trimmed by 4 bases and J by 6 bases, leaving 8 bases between them. CDR3 sequence (DNA): TGCGCCAGCAGCCGAGGAGCGGATACGCAGTATTTT. Translated, it gives CASSRGADTQYF.

The sample holds one count of this clone. The chain carries TRBV4-3 and TRBJ1-2, with 7 nucleotides matching TRBD1. Germline lookup yields CDR1 LGHNA and CDR2 YSLEER. The CDR3 loop spans 14 amino acids. V was clipped by 2 bases and J by 5 bases; unmatched bases: 5. The CDR3 is CASSQLTGVYGYTF. CDR3 nucleotides: TGCGCCAGCAGCCAACTTACAGGGGTTTATGGCTACACCTTC.

This chain joins TRBV6-1 and TRBJ1-5; possibly TRBD1 for D (5 bases). CDR3 length: 14 amino acids. The germline V and J ends were trimmed by 6 bases and 4 bases, with 13 bases remaining between them. Germline V gene sequence: CDR1 MNHNS, CDR2 SASEGT. The CDR3 reads CASSESGGNQPQHF. CDR3 DNA: TGTGCCAGCAGCGAATCCGGGGGTAATCAGCCCCAGCATTTT.

This clone turned up a few times. The chain combines TRBV10-1 with TRBJ2-2; TRBD2 agrees at 10 bases. The CDR3 is 14 residues long. Germline values: CDR1 WNHNN, CDR2 SYGVQD (reference sequence). V shed 6 bases, J shed 6 bases, and the junction held 4 bases outside the gene matches. The CDR3 spells CASRGTSEAGELFF. Here the CDR3 DNA reads TGCGCCAGCAGAGGGACTAGCGAGGCCGGGGAGCTGTTTTTT.

This clone is categorized as medium-sized. The V and J genes are TRBV4-3 and TRBJ2-7; either TRBD1 or TRBD2 may supply D (5 bases each). Trimming removed 1 base from V and 1 base from J, with 14 bases in between. CDR1 LGHNA and CDR2 YSLEER come from the germline V gene. There are 16 residues in the CDR3. CDR3 nucleotides: TGCGCCAGCAGCCAAGGAGTAGGGGACGGATCCTACGAGCAGTACTTC. Residues: CASSQGVGDGSYEQYF.

The gene calls are TRBV30 and TRBJ1-1; unclear D gene. This CDR3 comprises 14 residues. Trimming cost V 5 bases and J 0 bases, with 13 bases left between them. The germline V gene encodes CDR1 GTSNPN and CDR2 SVGIG (reference sequence). The CDR3, as DNA: TGTGCCTGGGTTCGAGGGCATTTGAACACTGAAGCTTTCTTT. The encoded protein is CAWVRGHLNTEAFF.

There are a few counts of this clone. V is TRBV6-4 and J is TRBJ2-2; tentative D call: TRBD2 (7 bases). This CDR3 spans 15 amino acids. V was cut by 4 bases and J by 6 bases, with 15 bases left in between. CDR1 is MRHNA, CDR2 SNTAGT, per germline. The CDR3 reads CASSVRGGAAGELFF. Written as DNA, the CDR3 is TGTGCCAGCAGTGTCCGAGGGGGGGCCGCCGGGGAGCTGTTTTTT.

This clone was seen a handful of times. The V and J genes are TRBV10-3 and TRBJ1-6; 9 positions agree with TRBD1. V trimming: 3 bases; J trimming: 9 bases; junction bases outside the gene matches: 6. There are 15 residues in the CDR3. Germline V gene sequence: CDR1 ENHRY, CDR2 SYGVKD. The CDR3 DNA follows: TGTGCCATCAGTGAAACCGGGACAGGGACTTCACCCCTCCACTTT. Its protein product is CAISETGTGTSPLHF.

The V call is TRBV7-7, the J call TRBJ2-3; 7 bases map to TRBD2. Germline lookup yields CDR1 SSHAT and CDR2 FNYEAQ (reference sequence). Germline trimming cut 5 bases from V and 6 bases from J; bases unmatched to any gene: 8. This CDR3 is 14 amino acids long. The CDR3 DNA sequence: TGTGCCAGCAGCCCGGGGGAGGGGCCGGATACGCAGTATTTT. Amino acids: CASSPGEGPDTQYF. The full variable domain, its missing parts supplied by reference TRBV7-7 and TRBJ2-3, is GAGVSQSPRYKVTKRGQDVTLRCDPISSHATLYWYQQALGQGPEFLTYFNYEAQPDKSGLPSDRFSAERPEGSISTLTIQRTEQRDSAMYRCASSPGEGPDTQYFGPGTRLTVL.

This sequence joins TRBV5-1 and TRBJ2-1; 14 nucleotides match TRBD2. The V segment lost 4 bases and the J segment 8 bases; nucleotides outside the gene matches: 5. This CDR3 comprises 15 residues. Germline lookup yields CDR1 SGHRS and CDR2 YFSETQ. CDR3 sequence reads: CASSRLAGGRYEQFF. The CDR3 region has the DNA TGCGCCAGCAGCCGACTAGCGGGGGGGCGCTATGAGCAGTTCTTC.

This sequence joins TRBV6-1 and TRBJ2-7; D unresolved. The CDR3 runs 13 residues. V gave up 6 bases and J gave up 2 bases, with 11 bases separating them. Germline values: CDR1 MNHNS, CDR2 SASEGT. CDR3 in DNA: TGTGCCAGCAGGATGAACGTAGCCTACGAGCAGTACTTC. Translated: CASRMNVAYEQYF.

The chain recombines TRBV7-2 with TRBJ2-3; 11 bases fit TRBD1. The CDR3 is made up of 14 amino acids. The V gene end was trimmed by 9 bases and the J gene end by 5 bases; junction bases not matched to a gene: 7. Germline V lookup: CDR1 SGHTA, CDR2 FQGNSA. The CDR3 DNA is TGTGCCAGTACGACGGGACAGGGGGTAGATACGCAGTATTTT. This gives the protein CASTTGQGVDTQYF.

This clone appeared a single time. The CDR3 region has the DNA TGTGCCAGCAGCTTAGGGGGATTTGGTCAGCCCCAGCATTTT. As protein: CASSLGGFGQPQHF. The V call is TRBV11-1, the J call TRBJ1-5; D is uncertain. V dropped 1 base and J dropped 6 bases, with 10 bases sitting between them. The CDR3 covers 14 residues. Germline lookup yields CDR1 SGHAT and CDR2 FQDESV (reference sequence).

The V call is TRBV9, the J call TRBJ1-1, with D possibly being TRBD1 (6 bases). Trimming took 0 bases from V and 5 from J, leaving 20 bases between them. The CDR3 spans 17 residues. Germline CDR1 and CDR2: SGDLS and YYNGEE. For the CDR3, the DNA is TGTGCCAGCAGCGTAGAAGTACAGGGTGGCCTTCGGACTGAAGCTTTCTTT. Protein: CASSVEVQGGLRTEAFF. The whole variable domain, filled in from reference TRBV9 and TRBJ1-1, reads DSGVTQTPKHLITATGQRVTLRCSPRSGDLSVYWYQQSLDQGLQFLIQYYNGEERAKGNILERFSAQQFPDLHSELNLSSLELGDSALYFCASSVEVQGGLRTEAFFGQGTRLTVV.

The rearrangement uses TRBV4-2 and TRBJ2-1; 7 positions agree with TRBD2. Trimming at V came to 1 base and at J to 10 bases, leaving 7 bases not matched to a gene. The length of the CDR3 is 14 residues. Per germline, CDR1 LGHNA and CDR2 YNFKEQ. CDR3 in DNA: TGTGCCAGCAGCCAAGGGCTAATCGGGGGGGAGCAGTTCTTC. It specifies CASSQGLIGGEQFF.

The chain recombines TRBV7-9 with TRBJ2-2; TRBD1 matches at 7 bases. CDR1 is SEHNR, CDR2 FQNEAQ, per germline (reference sequence). The CDR3 has 17 amino acids. V shed 5 bases and J 7 bases; nucleotides not matched to a gene: 16. The CDR3 is CASSPQGPTGLDGELFF. The DNA of the CDR3 is TGTGCCAGCAGCCCACAGGGTCCGACAGGGTTAGACGGGGAGCTGTTTTTT.

J is TRBJ1-5 and V is TRBV7-2; TRBD1 matches 9 bases. V shed 2 bases and J 2 bases; nucleotides not matched to a gene: 7. Looked up from germline, CDR1 is SGHTA and CDR2 is FQGNSA. This CDR3 is built from 17 residues. CDR3 nucleotide sequence: TGTGCCAGCAGCTTAAGGACAGGGGAAGTGGGCAATCAGCCCCAGCATTTT. The encoded protein is CASSLRTGEVGNQPQHF.

The CDR3 reads CASRNRSTYEQYF. CDR3 nucleotide sequence: TGTGCCAGCAGAAATAGATCTACCTACGAGCAGTACTTC. The V and J genes are TRBV27 and TRBJ2-5; D remains unclear. The closer fit of TRBJ2-7 to the DNA end suggests the J call may be wrong. The length of the CDR3 is 13 residues. CDR1 is MNHEY and CDR2 is SMNVEV in the germline V gene (reference sequence).